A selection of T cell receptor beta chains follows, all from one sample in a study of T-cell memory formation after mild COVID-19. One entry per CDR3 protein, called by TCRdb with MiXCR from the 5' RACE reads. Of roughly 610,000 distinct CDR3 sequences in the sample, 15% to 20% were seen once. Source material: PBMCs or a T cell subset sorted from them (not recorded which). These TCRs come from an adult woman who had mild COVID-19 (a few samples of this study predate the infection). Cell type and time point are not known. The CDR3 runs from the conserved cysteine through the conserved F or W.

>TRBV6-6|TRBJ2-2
CASSYLARSGGHTGELFF
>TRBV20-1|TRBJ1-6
CSAPRGANSPLHF
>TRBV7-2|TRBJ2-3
CASSEGLGTGDTQYF
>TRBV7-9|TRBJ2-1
CASSPGTSGRSSYNEQFF
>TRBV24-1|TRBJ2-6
CATSDWGQGTGANVLTF
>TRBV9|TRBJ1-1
CASSVVRGEQAFF
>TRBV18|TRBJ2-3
CASSPPSGTGTQYF
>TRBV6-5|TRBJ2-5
CASSYSLAGRETQYF
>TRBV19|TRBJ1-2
CASSTPGISNYGYTF
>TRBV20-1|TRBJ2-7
CSAREGTSGGAKQYF
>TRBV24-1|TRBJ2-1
CATSGQDRAHNEQFF
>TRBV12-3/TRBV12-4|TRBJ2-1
CASTLSGSSYNEQFF
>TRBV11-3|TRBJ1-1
CASSLTLGSLNTEAFF
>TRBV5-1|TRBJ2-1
CASSLAISSNEQFF
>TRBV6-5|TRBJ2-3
CASSYKGLAGSTDTQYF
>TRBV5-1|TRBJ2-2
CASSLVAGHTGELFF
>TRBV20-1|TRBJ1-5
CSAPPQHSNQPQHF